Listed below are T cell receptor beta chains from one sample, sequenced in a study of T cell changes during pregnancy in multiple sclerosis. The method was immunoSEQ multiplex PCR; TCRdb's version includes in-frame clones alone and lacks a portion of them. The repertoire includes approximately 47,000 clones, approximately 90% of them detected once, and under 2% sits in the top ten. The material was peripheral blood, obtained in the first trimester of pregnancy. Receptors originate from a female donor with multiple sclerosis, enrolled in a pregnancy study. Each CDR3 is given without its conserved first and last residue. Each record gives: CDR3 protein, J gene, CDR3 length, V gene.

CDR3aa: ASSEARQGSNQPQH
j_gene: TRBJ1-5
len: 14
v_gene: TRBV6-1

CDR3aa: ASSPGRQAYEQY
j_gene: TRBJ2-7
len: 12
v_gene: TRBV5-1

CDR3aa: ASVLLGGGKDTQY
j_gene: TRBJ2-3
len: 13
v_gene: TRBV6-1

CDR3aa: ASSLTGTPSYNEQF
j_gene: TRBJ2-1
len: 14
v_gene: TRBV7-3

CDR3aa: ASSQEGRGRGYT
j_gene: TRBJ1-2
len: 12
v_gene: TRBV4-2

CDR3aa: ARGWEETQY
j_gene: TRBJ2-5
len: 9
v_gene: TRBV30

CDR3aa: ASSLARGTDTQY
j_gene: TRBJ2-3
len: 12
v_gene: TRBV7-2

CDR3aa: ASSYGPGEDIQY
j_gene: TRBJ2-4
len: 12
v_gene: TRBV5-6

CDR3aa: ASSQISQGAGAF
j_gene: TRBJ1-1
len: 12
v_gene: TRBV4-1

CDR3aa: ASSWGDSYNEQF
j_gene: TRBJ2-1
len: 12
v_gene: TRBV27

CDR3aa: ASSPGTGGEKLF
j_gene: TRBJ1-4
len: 12
v_gene: TRBV18

CDR3aa: ASSLDRAWSPLH
j_gene: TRBJ1-6
len: 12
v_gene: TRBV7-9

CDR3aa: ASSPWGGTNEKLF
j_gene: TRBJ1-4
len: 13
v_gene: TRBV6-5

CDR3aa: ASSEAPGTDTQY
j_gene: TRBJ2-3
len: 12
v_gene: TRBV6-4